The 22 T cell receptor beta chains presented below share a single source sample, sequenced in a study of early T cells in non-severe SARS-CoV-2 infection. MiXCR was run by TCRdb on the 5' RACE reads, yielding one entry per CDR3 protein. This table holds about 90,000 distinct CDR3 sequences, about an eighth found once. Source material: whole blood. These receptors came from an adult who was a healthcare worker with PCR-confirmed SARS-CoV-2 infection or an uninfected control (not recorded which).

This clonotype was found a few times. V and J are TRBV28 and TRBJ2-7; D is perhaps TRBD1 or TRBD2 (5 bases each). V was shortened by 5 bases and J by 8 bases, with 16 bases between the two germline ends. CDR1 is MDHEN, CDR2 SYDVKM, per germline. This CDR3 region has 13 residues. In DNA, the CDR3 is TGTGCCAGCAGTCCGAGTACGGGGCAAAAGCAGTACTTC. Its protein product is CASSPSTGQKQYF.

This clonotype occurred a few times. The gene calls are TRBV9 and TRBJ2-7; perhaps TRBD2 as D (5 bases). CDR3 length: 15 amino acids. Trimming shortened V by 3 bases and J by 7 bases, and 20 bases separated the two germline ends. The germline V gene encodes CDR1 SGDLS and CDR2 YYNGEE. Here the CDR3 DNA reads TGTGCCAGCAGCGGCCGGACTGGCCTCTTAGGGGAGCAGTACTTC. Translation: CASSGRTGLLGEQYF.

This clonotype has at least ten counts. V gene TRBV7-8 combines with J gene TRBJ2-2; 8 bases align to TRBD2. The CDR3 has 15 amino acids. CDR1 SGHVS and CDR2 FQNEAQ come from the germline V gene. Germline trimming cut 6 bases from V and 2 bases from J; bases unmatched to any gene: 5. The CDR3 DNA sequence: TGTGCCAGCAGACGGAGCGGGGGAAACACCGGGGAGCTGTTTTTT. Protein: CASRRSGGNTGELFF.

A few counts support this clonotype. V and J are TRBV5-1 and TRBJ1-2; D gene unclear. CDR3 length: 13 residues. Trimming pared 1 base from V and 4 bases from J, leaving 8 bases between. The germline CDR1 and CDR2 sequences are SGHRS and YFSETQ. Here the CDR3 reads CASSLQPAYGYTF. CDR3 in DNA: TGCGCCAGCAGCTTGCAGCCAGCCTATGGCTACACCTTC.

The CDR3 DNA reads TGTGCCAGCAGCCAAGAGGGGGGGACTTACTACGAGCAGTACTTC. It encodes CASSQEGGTYYEQYF. The chain recombines TRBV14 with TRBJ2-7, with 7 positions matching TRBD2. CDR3 length: 15 residues. Looked up from germline, CDR1 is SGHDN and CDR2 is FVKESK. V was pared by 0 bases and J by 3 bases, with 5 bases of the junction left unmatched.

J is TRBJ2-3 and V is TRBV12-3 or TRBV12-4; maybe TRBD1 (6 bases). CDR3 length: 16 amino acids. V was cut by 7 bases and J by 3 bases, with 20 bases left in between. The CDR3 loop reads CASTRGVALSTDTQYF. The CDR3 DNA reads as TGTGCCAGCACCAGGGGAGTGGCGTTATCAACAGATACGCAGTATTTT.

This clonotype was detected only a few times. The rearrangement uses TRBV30 and TRBJ2-7; 8 nucleotides match TRBD1. Trimming removed 3 bases from V and 5 bases from J; junction bases left unmatched: 9. Germline CDR1 GTSNPN, CDR2 SVGIG (reference sequence). The CDR3 covers 14 residues. Here the CDR3 reads CAWRETGGTDEQYF. CDR3 coding DNA: TGTGCCTGGAGGGAAACAGGGGGTACGGACGAGCAGTACTTC.

This clonotype showed up many times. The chain links TRBV7-3 to TRBJ2-3, with 11 bases that match TRBD2. J gave up 1 base and V 1 base, and 4 bases lay outside the gene matches. The CDR3 extends over 17 amino acids. Looked up from germline, CDR1 is SGHTA and CDR2 is FQGTGA. CDR3 loop: CASSLNPGLAGTDTQYF. In DNA, the CDR3 is TGTGCCAGCAGCTTAAACCCGGGACTAGCGGGCACAGATACGCAGTATTTT.

This clonotype appeared a few times. The chain has TRBV5-5 and TRBJ2-3; TRBD2 agrees at 8 bases. The CDR3 is 16 amino acids. Germline loops: CDR1 SGHKS, CDR2 YYEKEE (reference sequence). J lost 2 bases, V lost 0 bases, and 5 bases had no gene match. CDR3 protein: CASSLALAGHTDTQYF. The CDR3 bases are TGTGCCAGCAGCTTGGCGCTAGCGGGCCACACAGATACGCAGTATTTT.

This clonotype has at least ten counts. The chain combines TRBV11-2 with TRBJ2-5; 13 bases match TRBD2. CDR3 length equals 17 residues. Trimming at V came to 0 bases and at J to 5 bases, leaving 6 bases not matched to a gene. Per germline, CDR1 SGHAT and CDR2 FQNNGV. The CDR3 DNA sequence: TGTGCCAGCAGCTTAGAAACTAGCGGGAGGGCCTGGGAGACCCAGTACTTC. It encodes CASSLETSGRAWETQYF. Based on the CDR3 plus reference TRBV11-2 and TRBJ2-5, the full variable domain is EAGVAQSPRYKIIEKRQSVAFWCNPISGHATLYWYQQILGQGPKLLIQFQNNGVVDDSQLPKDRFSAERLKGVDSTLKIQPAKLEDSAVYLCASSLETSGRAWETQYFGPGTRLLVL.

The rearrangement links TRBV7-2 to TRBJ2-1; 10 nucleotides align to TRBD2. The CDR3 is made up of 16 amino acids. Germline CDR1 and CDR2: SGHTA and FQGNSA. V shed 2 bases and J 9 bases; nucleotides not matched to a gene: 10. As DNA, the CDR3 is TGTGCCAGCAGCTTAAGCCCAGCGGGAGGGGGGAGTGAGCAGTTCTTC. Protein: CASSLSPAGGGSEQFF.

This rearrangement joins TRBV30 to TRBJ1-1, with D perhaps matching TRBD1 (5 bases). Trimming stripped 4 bases from V and 8 bases from J, with 8 bases between. The CDR3 runs 10 residues. The germline gives CDR1 GTSNPN, CDR2 SVGIG (reference sequence). CDR3 coding DNA: TGTGCCTGGATGAGGGGCGAAGCTTTCTTT. Translating it yields CAWMRGEAFF.

The chain carries TRBV20-1 and TRBJ2-7, with TRBD2 matching 12 bases. Per the germline V gene, CDR1 is DFQATT and CDR2 is SNEGSKA (reference sequence). The CDR3 is 18 amino acids. V dropped 0 bases and J dropped 3; count of bases not matched to a gene: 12. The CDR3 spells CSARDPRGLAGFRYEQYF. In nucleotides, the CDR3 is TGCAGTGCTAGAGATCCCCGTGGACTAGCGGGGTTCCGCTACGAGCAGTACTTC.

The chain links TRBV28 to TRBJ2-7; TRBD2 agrees at 8 bases. CDR3 size: 14 residues. The germline V gene has CDR1 MDHEN and CDR2 SYDVKM. With V trimmed by 7 bases and J by 1 base, 6 bases remained unmatched. CDR3 residues: CASISSGRSYEQYF. The CDR3 DNA reads TGTGCCAGCATTTCTAGCGGGCGGTCCTACGAGCAGTACTTC.

The rearrangement uses TRBV6-1 and TRBJ2-2; 13 bases are a match to TRBD2. The CDR3 totals 16 residues. V lost 5 bases to trimming and J lost 4 bases; unmatched junction nucleotides: 4. Germline V lookup: CDR1 MNHNS, CDR2 SASEGT. The CDR3 DNA is TGTGCCAGCAGTCATGGACTAGCGGGAGTCACCGGGGAGCTGTTTTTT. Translated, it gives CASSHGLAGVTGELFF.

The chain is built from TRBV9 and TRBJ1-1; TRBD1 might be the D (5 bases). Germline CDR1 SGDLS, CDR2 YYNGEE. V was cut by 0 bases and J by 5 bases, with 11 bases left in between. This CDR3 is 14 amino acids long. As DNA, the CDR3 is TGTGCCAGCAGCGTAGTGCGGGGGGGTACTGAAGCTTTCTTT. Encoded protein: CASSVVRGGTEAFF.

The chain has TRBV12-3 or TRBV12-4 and TRBJ2-2; D unresolved. Deletions cut 7 bases from V and 4 bases from J, with 7 bases between. This CDR3 region has 12 residues. Here the CDR3 DNA reads TGTGCCAGCACCTTGGGCACCGGGGAGCTGTTTTTT. Translated: CASTLGTGELFF.

This clonotype has ten or more counts. The genes are TRBV7-9 and TRBJ2-7; 7 nucleotides match TRBD1. This CDR3 contains 14 residues. CDR1 and CDR2 from the germline V gene are SEHNR and FQNEAQ (reference sequence). V gave up 4 bases and J gave up 5 bases; unmatched junction bases: 8. The CDR3 loop is CASSSGDRVHEQYF. The CDR3 region has the DNA TGTGCCAGCAGCTCCGGTGACAGGGTCCACGAGCAGTACTTC.

In this sample, this clonotype turned up many times. The CDR3: CASSESQGYNSPLHF. CDR3 bases: TGCGCCAGCAGTGAGTCCCAGGGATATAATTCACCCCTCCACTTT. The chain is built from TRBV10-2 and TRBJ1-6, with D possibly TRBD1 on 5 matching bases. The CDR3 loop spans 15 amino acids. V was pared by 0 bases and J by 4 bases, with 7 bases between. Germline lookup yields CDR1 WSHSY and CDR2 SAAADI.

V and J are TRBV6-1 and TRBJ2-5; D not certain. The germline gives CDR1 MNHNS, CDR2 SASEGT. This CDR3 spans 12 amino acids. Trimming removed 6 bases from V and 5 bases from J, with 10 bases in between. CDR3 protein: CASSILGETQYF. CDR3 bases: TGTGCCAGCAGCATCCTTGGGGAGACCCAGTACTTC.

The CDR3 DNA follows: TGCAGCGTTGGAAGGAGTCGGGGCTACACCTTC. As protein: CSVGRSRGYTF. V and J are TRBV29-1 and TRBJ1-2, with D hard to call. Trimming took 4 bases from V and 8 from J, leaving 11 bases between them. The CDR3 length is 11 residues. Germline CDR1 is SQVTM and CDR2 is ANQGSEA.

This clonotype was detected only a few times. The chain carries TRBV10-2 and TRBJ2-1; the D is unclear. Germline V gives CDR1 WSHSY, CDR2 SAAADI. V was trimmed by 6 bases and J by 10 bases, leaving 7 bases between them. The CDR3 is 10 residues long. The CDR3 spells CASRAREQFF. CDR3 bases: TGCGCCAGCAGAGCAAGAGAGCAGTTCTTC.